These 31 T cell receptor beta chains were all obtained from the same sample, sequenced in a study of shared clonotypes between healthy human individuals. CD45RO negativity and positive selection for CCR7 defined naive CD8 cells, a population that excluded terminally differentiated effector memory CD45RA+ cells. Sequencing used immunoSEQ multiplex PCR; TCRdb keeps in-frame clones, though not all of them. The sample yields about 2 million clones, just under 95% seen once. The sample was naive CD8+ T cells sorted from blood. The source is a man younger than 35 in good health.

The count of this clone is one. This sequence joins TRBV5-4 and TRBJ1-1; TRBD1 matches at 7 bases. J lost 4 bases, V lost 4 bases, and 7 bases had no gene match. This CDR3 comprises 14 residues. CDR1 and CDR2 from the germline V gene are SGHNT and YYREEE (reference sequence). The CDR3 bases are TGTGCCAGCAGCACCACCCAGGGGGGCACTGAAGCTTTCTTT. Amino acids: CASSTTQGGTEAFF.

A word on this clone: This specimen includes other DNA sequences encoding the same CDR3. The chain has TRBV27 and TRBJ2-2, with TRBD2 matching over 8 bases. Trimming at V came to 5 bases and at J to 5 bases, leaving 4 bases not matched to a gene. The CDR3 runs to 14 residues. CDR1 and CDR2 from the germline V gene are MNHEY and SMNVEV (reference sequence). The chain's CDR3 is CASSPTGGTGELFF. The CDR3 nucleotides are TGTGCCAGCAGTCCCACGGGGGGGACCGGGGAGCTGTTTTTT.

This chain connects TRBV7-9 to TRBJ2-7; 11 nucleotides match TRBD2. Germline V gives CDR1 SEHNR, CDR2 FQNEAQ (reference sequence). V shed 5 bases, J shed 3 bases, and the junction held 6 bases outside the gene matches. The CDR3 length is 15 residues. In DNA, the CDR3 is TGTGCCAGCAGCGCGGGACTAGCGGTGAACTACGAGCAGTACTTC. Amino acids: CASSAGLAVNYEQYF.

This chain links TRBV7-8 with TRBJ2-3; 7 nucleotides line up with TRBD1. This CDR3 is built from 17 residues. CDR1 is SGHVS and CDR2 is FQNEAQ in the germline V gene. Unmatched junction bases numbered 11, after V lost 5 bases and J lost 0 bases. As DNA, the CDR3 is TGTGCCAGCAGCCTGGACGGGACAGACGCTAGCACAGATACGCAGTATTTT. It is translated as CASSLDGTDASTDTQYF.

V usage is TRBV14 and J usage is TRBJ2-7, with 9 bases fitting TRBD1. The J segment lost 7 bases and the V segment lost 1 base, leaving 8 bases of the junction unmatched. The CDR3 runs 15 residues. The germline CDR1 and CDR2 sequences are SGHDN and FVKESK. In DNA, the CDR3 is TGTGCCAGCAGCCAAGTATCACAGGGGGCGGGAGAGCAGTACTTC. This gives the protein CASSQVSQGAGEQYF.

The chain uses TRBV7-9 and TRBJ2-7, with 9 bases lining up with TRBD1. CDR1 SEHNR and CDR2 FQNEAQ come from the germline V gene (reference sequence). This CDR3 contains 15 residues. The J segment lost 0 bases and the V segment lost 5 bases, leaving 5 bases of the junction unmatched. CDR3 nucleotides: TGTGCCAGCAGCCCAAGGACAGGGGCCTCCTACGAGCAGTACTTC. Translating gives CASSPRTGASYEQYF.

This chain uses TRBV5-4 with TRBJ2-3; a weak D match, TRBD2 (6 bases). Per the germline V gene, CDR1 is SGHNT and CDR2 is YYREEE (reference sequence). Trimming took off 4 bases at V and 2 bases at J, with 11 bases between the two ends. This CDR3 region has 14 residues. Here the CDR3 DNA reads TGTGCCAGCAGCCCTGGGGGGAACACAGATACGCAGTATTTT. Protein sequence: CASSPGGNTDTQYF. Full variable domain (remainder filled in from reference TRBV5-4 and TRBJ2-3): ETGVTQSPTHLIKTRGQQVTLRCSSQSGHNTVSWYQQALGQGPQFIFQYYREEENGRGNFPPRFSGLQFPNYSSELNVNALELDDSALYLCASSPGGNTDTQYFGPGTRLTVL.

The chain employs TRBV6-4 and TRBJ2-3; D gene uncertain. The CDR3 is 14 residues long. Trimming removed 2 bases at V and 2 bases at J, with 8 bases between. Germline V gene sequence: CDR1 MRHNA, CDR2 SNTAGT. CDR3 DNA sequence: TGTGCCAGCAGTGACGCGCTAAACACAGATACGCAGTATTTT. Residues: CASSDALNTDTQYF.

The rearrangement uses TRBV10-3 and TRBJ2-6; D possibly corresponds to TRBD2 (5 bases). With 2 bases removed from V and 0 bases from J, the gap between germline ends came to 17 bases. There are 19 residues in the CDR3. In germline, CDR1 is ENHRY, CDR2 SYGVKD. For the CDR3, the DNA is TGTGCCATCAGTGAGGTGGGGAGCAATTCCCCCTCTGGGGCCAACGTCCTGACTTTC. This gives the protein CAISEVGSNSPSGANVLTF.

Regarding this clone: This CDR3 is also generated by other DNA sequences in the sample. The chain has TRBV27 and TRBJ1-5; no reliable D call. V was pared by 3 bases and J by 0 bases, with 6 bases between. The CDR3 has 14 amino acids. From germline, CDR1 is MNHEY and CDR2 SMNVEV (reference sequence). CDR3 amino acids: CASSLGYSNQPQHF. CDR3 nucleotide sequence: TGTGCCAGCAGTTTGGGGTATAGCAATCAGCCCCAGCATTTT.

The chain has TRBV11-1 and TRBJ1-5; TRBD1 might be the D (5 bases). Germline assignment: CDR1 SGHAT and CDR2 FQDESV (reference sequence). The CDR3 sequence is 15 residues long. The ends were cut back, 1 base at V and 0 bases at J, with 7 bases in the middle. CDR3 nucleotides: TGTGCCAGCAGCTTAGTGGGGGGTAGCAATCAGCCCCAGCATTTT. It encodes CASSLVGGSNQPQHF.

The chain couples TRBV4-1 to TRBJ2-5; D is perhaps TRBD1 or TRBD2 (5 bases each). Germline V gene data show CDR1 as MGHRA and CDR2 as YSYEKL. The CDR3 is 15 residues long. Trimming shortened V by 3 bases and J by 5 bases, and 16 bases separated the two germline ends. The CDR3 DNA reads TGCGCCAGCAGCCACGGTCGGGACGGCGGTGAGACCCAGTACTTC. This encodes CASSHGRDGGETQYF.

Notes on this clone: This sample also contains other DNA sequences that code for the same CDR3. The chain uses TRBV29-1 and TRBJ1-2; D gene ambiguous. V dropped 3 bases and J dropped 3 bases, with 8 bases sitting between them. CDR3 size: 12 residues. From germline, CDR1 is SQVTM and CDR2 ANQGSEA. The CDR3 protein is CSVEGQDYGYTF. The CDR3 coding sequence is TGCAGCGTTGAGGGTCAGGACTATGGCTACACCTTC.

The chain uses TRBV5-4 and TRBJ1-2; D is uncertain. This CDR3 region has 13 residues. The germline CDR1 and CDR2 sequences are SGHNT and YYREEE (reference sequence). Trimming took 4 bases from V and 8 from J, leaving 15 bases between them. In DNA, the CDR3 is TGTGCCAGCAGCGTCCGGGCAGGAGAAGGCTACACCTTC. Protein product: CASSVRAGEGYTF.

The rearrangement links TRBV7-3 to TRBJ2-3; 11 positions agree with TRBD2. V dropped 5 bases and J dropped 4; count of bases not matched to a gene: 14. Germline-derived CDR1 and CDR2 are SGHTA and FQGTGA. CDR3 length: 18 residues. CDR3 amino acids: CASSLGLAGGIQPDTQYF. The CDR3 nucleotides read TGTGCCAGCAGCCTCGGGCTAGCGGGGGGAATTCAGCCAGATACGCAGTATTTT.

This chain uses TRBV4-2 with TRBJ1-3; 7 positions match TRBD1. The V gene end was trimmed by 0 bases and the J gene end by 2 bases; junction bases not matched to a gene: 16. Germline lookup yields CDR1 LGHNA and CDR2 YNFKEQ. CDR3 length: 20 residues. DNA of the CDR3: TGTGCCAGCAGCCAAGATCCCCCTGCCCATGACAGGGCCCCTGGAAACACCATATATTTT. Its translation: CASSQDPPAHDRAPGNTIYF.

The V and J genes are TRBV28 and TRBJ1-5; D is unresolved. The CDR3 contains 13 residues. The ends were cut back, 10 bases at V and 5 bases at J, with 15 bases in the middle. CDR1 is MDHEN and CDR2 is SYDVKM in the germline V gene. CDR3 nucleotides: TGTGCCATCGAGAGGGATTATGATCAGCCCCAGCATTTT. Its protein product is CAIERDYDQPQHF.

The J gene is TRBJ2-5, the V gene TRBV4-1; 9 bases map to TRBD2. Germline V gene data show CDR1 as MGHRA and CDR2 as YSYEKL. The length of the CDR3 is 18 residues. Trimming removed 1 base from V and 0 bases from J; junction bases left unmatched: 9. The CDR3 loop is CASSQAPQAGGYQETQYF. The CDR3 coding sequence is TGCGCCAGCAGCCAAGCTCCACAGGCGGGGGGGTACCAAGAGACCCAGTACTTC.

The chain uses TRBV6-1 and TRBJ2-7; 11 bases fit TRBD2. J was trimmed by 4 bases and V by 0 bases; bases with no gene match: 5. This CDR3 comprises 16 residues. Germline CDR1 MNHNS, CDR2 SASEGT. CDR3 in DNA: TGTGCCAGCAGTGAAGCGGGGACTAGCGGAGCGTACGAGCAGTACTTC. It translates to CASSEAGTSGAYEQYF.

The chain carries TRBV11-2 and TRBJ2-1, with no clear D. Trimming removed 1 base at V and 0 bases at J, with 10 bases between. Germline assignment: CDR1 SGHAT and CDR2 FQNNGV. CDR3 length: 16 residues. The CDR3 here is CASSLGAASSYNEQFF. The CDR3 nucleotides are TGTGCCAGCAGCTTAGGTGCGGCGAGCTCCTACAATGAGCAGTTCTTC.

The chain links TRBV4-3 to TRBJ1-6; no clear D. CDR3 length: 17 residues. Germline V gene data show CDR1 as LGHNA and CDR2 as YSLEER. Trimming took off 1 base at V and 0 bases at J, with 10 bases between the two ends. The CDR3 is CASSQATGGSYNSPLHF. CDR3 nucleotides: TGCGCCAGCAGCCAAGCAACGGGAGGCTCCTATAATTCACCCCTCCACTTT.

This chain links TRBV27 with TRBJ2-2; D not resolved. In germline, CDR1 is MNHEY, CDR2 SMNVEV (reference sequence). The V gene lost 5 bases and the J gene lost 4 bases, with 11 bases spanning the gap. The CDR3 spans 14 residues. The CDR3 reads CASSPSRTTGELFF. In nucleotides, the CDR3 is TGTGCCAGCAGTCCCTCCCGAACCACCGGGGAGCTGTTTTTT.

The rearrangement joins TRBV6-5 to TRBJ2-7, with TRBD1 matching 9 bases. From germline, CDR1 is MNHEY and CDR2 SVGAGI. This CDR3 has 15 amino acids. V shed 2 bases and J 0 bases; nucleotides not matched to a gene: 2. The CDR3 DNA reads TGTGCCAGCAGTTACGGGACAGGGATCTCCTACGAGCAGTACTTC. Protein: CASSYGTGISYEQYF.

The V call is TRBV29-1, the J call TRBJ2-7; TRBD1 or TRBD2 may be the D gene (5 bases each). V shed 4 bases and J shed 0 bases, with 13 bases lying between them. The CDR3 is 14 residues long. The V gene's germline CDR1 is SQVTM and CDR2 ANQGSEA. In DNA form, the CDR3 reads TGCAGCGTTGTTGGGGAGACAGCCTCCTACGAGCAGTACTTC. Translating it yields CSVVGETASYEQYF.

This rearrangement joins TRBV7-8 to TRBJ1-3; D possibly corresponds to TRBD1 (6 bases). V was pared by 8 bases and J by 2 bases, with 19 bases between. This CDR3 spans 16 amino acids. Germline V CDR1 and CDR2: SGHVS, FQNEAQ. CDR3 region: CASHSQGVGAGNTIYF. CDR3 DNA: TGTGCCAGCCACTCACAGGGTGTTGGGGCTGGAAACACCATATATTTT.

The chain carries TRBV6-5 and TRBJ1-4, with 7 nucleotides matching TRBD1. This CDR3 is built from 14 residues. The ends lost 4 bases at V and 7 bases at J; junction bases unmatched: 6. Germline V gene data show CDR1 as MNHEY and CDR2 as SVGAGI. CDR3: CASSLTGSAEKLFF. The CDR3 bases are TGTGCCAGCAGTTTGACAGGGTCCGCTGAAAAACTGTTTTTT.

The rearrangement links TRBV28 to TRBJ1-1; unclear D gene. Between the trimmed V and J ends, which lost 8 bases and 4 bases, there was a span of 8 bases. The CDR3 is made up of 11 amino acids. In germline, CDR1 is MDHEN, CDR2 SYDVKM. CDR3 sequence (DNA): TGTGCCAGCGGCCGGGGCACTGAAGCTTTCTTT. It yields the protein CASGRGTEAFF.

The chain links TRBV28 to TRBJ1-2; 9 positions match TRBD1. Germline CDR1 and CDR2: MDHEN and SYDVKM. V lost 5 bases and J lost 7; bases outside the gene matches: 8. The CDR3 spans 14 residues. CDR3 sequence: CASSQIGTGLGYTF. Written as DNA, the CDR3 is TGTGCCAGCAGTCAGATAGGGACAGGGCTTGGCTACACCTTC.

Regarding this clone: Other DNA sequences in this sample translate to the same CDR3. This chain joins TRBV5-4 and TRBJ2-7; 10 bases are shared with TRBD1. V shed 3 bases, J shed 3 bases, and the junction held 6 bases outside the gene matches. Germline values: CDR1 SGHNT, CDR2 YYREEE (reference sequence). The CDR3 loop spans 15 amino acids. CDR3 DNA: TGTGCCAGCAGCTCATCCGGGACAGGGGACTACGAGCAGTACTTC. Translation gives CASSSSGTGDYEQYF.

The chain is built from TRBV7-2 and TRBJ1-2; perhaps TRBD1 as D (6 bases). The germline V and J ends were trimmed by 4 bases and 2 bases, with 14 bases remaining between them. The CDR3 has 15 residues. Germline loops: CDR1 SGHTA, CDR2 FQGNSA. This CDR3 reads CASSSSGGPNYGYTF. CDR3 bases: TGTGCCAGCAGCTCCTCGGGGGGGCCGAACTATGGCTACACCTTC.

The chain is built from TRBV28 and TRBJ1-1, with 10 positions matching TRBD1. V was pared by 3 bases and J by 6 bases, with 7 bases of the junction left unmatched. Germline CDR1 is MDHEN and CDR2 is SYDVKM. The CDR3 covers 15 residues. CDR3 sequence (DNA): TGTGCCAGCAGTTTTCGGGACAGGGGCTTCCCTGAAGCTTTCTTT. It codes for CASSFRDRGFPEAFF.